This T cell receptor (beta chain) was recorded in a study of T cell responses to AZD1222 COVID-19 vaccine. A remark on this clone: The antigen is not known.

TCRdb's copy holds only in-frame clones and misses some; the assay was immunoSEQ multiplex PCR. The data hold about 200,000 clones, with about 93% observed a single time. The study's findings and limits: It was only after the peak T cell response that any repertoires were sampled.

Trimming stripped 5 bases from V and 3 bases from J, with 14 bases between. Germline V gene sequence: CDR1 KGHDR, CDR2 SFDVKD. The CDR3 covers 15 residues. This chain links TRBV24-1 with TRBJ2-3; perhaps TRBD2 as D (6 bases). This clonotype was obtained from an adult in good health. Sequencing was performed on peripheral blood, taken on day 0 of MenACWY control vaccination. As DNA, the CDR3 is TGTGCCACCAGTGGTGGGGGGATAGATACAGATACGCAGTATTTT. It yields the protein CATSGGGIDTDTQYF.